The 24 T cell receptor beta chains below come from one sample, sequenced in a study of T cells expressing NK-cell markers. TCRdb reprocessed the 5' RACE reads and reports one entry per CDR3 protein, with no DNA. This table lists about 150,000 distinct CDR3 sequences. Sequences were obtained from blood T cells: a sorted CD56 or NKG2C T cell subset, CD4+ or CD8+ T cells, or bulk PBMC T cells (not recorded which). The source is a woman in her fifties or sixties in good health.

The CDR3 protein is CASSAPGQGTEQFF. This chain connects TRBV25-1 to TRBJ2-1; the TRBD1 assignment by TCRdb is unverifiable without DNA. This CDR3 contains 14 residues. Per germline, CDR1 MGHDK and CDR2 SYGVNS.

The chain employs TRBV6-6 and TRBJ1-1. The CDR3 has 12 residues. Germline CDR1 MNHNY, CDR2 SVGAGI (reference sequence). CDR3 protein: CASSMGNTEAFF.

The chain combines TRBV9 with TRBJ2-7. The CDR3 is made up of 15 amino acids. Germline assignment: CDR1 SGDLS and CDR2 YYNGEE. The CDR3 region is CASSVGSGMAYEQYF.

V and J are TRBV5-1 and TRBJ2-1. The germline gives CDR1 SGHRS, CDR2 YFSETQ. The CDR3 covers 15 residues. CDR3: CASSLPAGLYNEQFF.

The chain carries TRBV4-1 and TRBJ2-1; TCRdb indicates TRBD2, and absent DNA this call remains unverified. The CDR3 is made up of 17 amino acids. Germline values: CDR1 MGHRA, CDR2 YSYEKL. This chain's CDR3 is CASSQVGPTSGTNEQFF.

The chain employs TRBV11-2 and TRBJ2-2; TCRdb gives TRBD1 as the D gene, but with no DNA this cannot be confirmed. Germline V lookup: CDR1 SGHAT, CDR2 FQNNGV. The CDR3 consists of 16 residues. CDR3 residues: CASSLDGRGPSGELFF.

The chain links TRBV3-1 to TRBJ2-7. Germline loops: CDR1 LGHDT, CDR2 YNNKEL (reference sequence). The CDR3 sequence is 15 residues long. CDR3 protein: CASSQDSGRPYEQYF.

This chain connects TRBV7-9 to TRBJ1-1; TCRdb returns TRBD1, unconfirmable since there is no DNA. This CDR3 is built from 17 residues. CDR1 is SEHNR and CDR2 is FQNEAQ in the germline V gene (reference sequence). This CDR3 reads CASSPRQGSSLNTEAFF.

This chain uses TRBV18 with TRBJ2-2; as DNA is missing, the TRBD1 call by TCRdb cannot be tested. This CDR3 has 14 residues. Germline assignment: CDR1 KGHSH and CDR2 LQKENI. The CDR3 here is CASSPPSGLGELFF.

This chain joins TRBV7-9 and TRBJ1-2. The CDR3 runs to 15 residues. The germline gives CDR1 SEHNR, CDR2 FQNEAQ (reference sequence). CDR3 region: CASSLVAERDYGYTF.

The genes are TRBV20-1 and TRBJ2-1; TCRdb gives TRBD2 as the D gene, but with no DNA this cannot be confirmed. Looked up from germline, CDR1 is DFQATT and CDR2 is SNEGSKA (reference sequence). The CDR3 runs 17 residues. The CDR3 is CSARDYGTSGSGDEQFF.

The chain couples TRBV10-3 to TRBJ2-7. The CDR3 totals 12 residues. Per the germline V gene, CDR1 is ENHRY and CDR2 is SYGVKD. The CDR3 loop is CAMGRALYEQYF.

This chain uses TRBV21-1 with TRBJ1-1; TCRdb designates TRBD1, a call that cannot be tested without DNA. TRBV21-1 is given as a pseudogene. The CDR3 sequence is 15 residues long. This CDR3 reads CASRAGQGLNTEAFF.

This chain links TRBV6-5 with TRBJ2-2; TCRdb selects TRBD2, and the lack of DNA leaves this call unchecked. CDR3 size: 16 residues. The germline V gene has CDR1 MNHEY and CDR2 SVGAGI. The CDR3 loop reads CASSYFRRANTGELFF.

The chain combines TRBV5-1 with TRBJ2-3; TCRdb indicates TRBD1, and absent DNA this call remains unverified. This CDR3 contains 15 residues. The germline V gene has CDR1 SGHRS and CDR2 YFSETQ. CDR3 residues: CASNLAGGKRDTQYF.

V gene TRBV4-2 combines with J gene TRBJ2-7. This CDR3 contains 16 residues. The V gene's germline CDR1 is LGHNA and CDR2 YNFKEQ. The CDR3 sequence: CASSQGALTSSYEQYF.

The chain employs TRBV19 and TRBJ1-2; TCRdb returns TRBD1, unconfirmable since there is no DNA. There are 14 residues in the CDR3. Germline CDR1 LNHDA, CDR2 SQIVND (reference sequence). The CDR3 is CASSATGWTHGYTF.

The CDR3 reads CASSLPSGERPGELFF. The V call is TRBV4-2, the J call TRBJ2-2; TCRdb names TRBD2, which stays unverified in the absence of DNA. CDR1 is LGHNA and CDR2 is YNFKEQ in the germline V gene. This CDR3 is built from 16 residues.

V gene TRBV5-1 combines with J gene TRBJ2-1; TCRdb selects TRBD1, and the lack of DNA leaves this call unchecked. The CDR3 is made up of 16 amino acids. Germline loops: CDR1 SGHRS, CDR2 YFSETQ. CDR3 region: CASSSLPGQVNNEQFF. Full variable domain (missing parts from reference TRBV5-1 and TRBJ2-1): KAGVTQTPRYLIKTRGQQVTLSCSPISGHRSVSWYQQTPGQGLQFLFEYFSETQRNKGNFPGRFSGRQFSNSRSEMNVSTLELGDSALYLCASSSLPGQVNNEQFFGPGTRLTVL.

This chain connects TRBV2 to TRBJ1-1; there is no DNA to check the TCRdb D call of TRBD1. This CDR3 comprises 15 residues. The germline gives CDR1 SNHLY, CDR2 FYNNEI. This CDR3 is CASSDPLQEYTEAFF.

The V and J genes are TRBV4-2 and TRBJ1-1; the D call of TRBD1 rests on TCRdb alone, since no DNA is present to check it. The germline gives CDR1 LGHNA, CDR2 YNFKEQ. CDR3 length: 14 residues. The CDR3 reads CASSPGQRNTEAFF.

V usage is TRBV12-3 or TRBV12-4 and J usage is TRBJ2-1; the TCRdb call, TRBD2, lacks DNA for checking. The CDR3 totals 15 residues. CDR3 region: CASSSPPGVYNEQFF.

This chain links TRBV5-1 with TRBJ2-1. Germline V gene sequence: CDR1 SGHRS, CDR2 YFSETQ. The CDR3 has 15 residues. The CDR3 is CASSPDGSSYNEQFF.

The chain carries TRBV10-3 and TRBJ2-5; the TRBD2 assignment by TCRdb is unverifiable without DNA. The CDR3 is made up of 15 amino acids. Germline V gene sequence: CDR1 ENHRY, CDR2 SYGVKD. The CDR3 protein is CAISRRTSGQETQYF.